These 10 T cell receptor beta chains share one sample of origin, sequenced in a study of T cell responses to AZD1222 COVID-19 vaccine. Only in-frame clones appear in the TCRdb table, and some are missing; sequencing was by immunoSEQ multiplex PCR. Found here are about 150,000 clones, 86% of them singletons; the top ten hold 5.5%. The sequencing here drew on peripheral blood, taken on day 0 of MenACWY control vaccination. Receptors were obtained from an adult in good health.

This clone was recorded only once. The chain has TRBV7-9 and TRBJ2-3, with D perhaps being TRBD1 or TRBD2 (5 bases each). V gave up 3 bases and J gave up 1 base, with 8 bases separating them. This CDR3 contains 14 residues. CDR1 and CDR2 from the germline V gene are SEHNR and FQNEAQ (reference sequence). CDR3 sequence: CASSFVGGTDTQYF. The CDR3 nucleotides are TGTGCCAGCAGCTTTGTGGGGGGCACAGATACGCAGTATTTT.

This sequence joins TRBV9 and TRBJ1-2; D not resolved. V lost 0 bases, J lost 4 bases, and 13 bases lay in between. CDR1 is SGDLS, CDR2 YYNGEE, per germline. The CDR3 consists of 15 residues. CDR3 sequence: CASSVGSSGGYGYTF. The DNA of the CDR3 is TGTGCCAGCAGCGTAGGGTCATCTGGAGGCTATGGCTACACCTTC.

The rearrangement joins TRBV24-1 to TRBJ2-1; 7 bases map to TRBD2. The V gene end was trimmed by 2 bases and the J gene end by 12 bases; junction bases not matched to a gene: 3. The CDR3 consists of 12 residues. Germline V gene data show CDR1 as KGHDR and CDR2 as SFDVKD. The chain's CDR3 is CATSDSRTRQFF. CDR3 DNA sequence: TGTGCCACCAGTGATTCCCGGACTAGGCAGTTCTTC.

The count of this clone is one. The genes are TRBV18 and TRBJ1-2; no definite D call. The CDR3 runs 13 residues. Germline CDR1 reads KGHSH; CDR2 reads LQKENI. Trimming shortened V by 7 bases and J by 8 bases, and 17 bases separated the two germline ends. The CDR3 sequence: CASFPGTGGGYTF. The CDR3 DNA sequence: TGTGCCAGCTTCCCTGGAACCGGAGGAGGCTACACCTTC.

The rearrangement joins TRBV18 to TRBJ2-3, with no clear D. Trimming stripped 1 base from V and 2 bases from J, with 10 bases between. The CDR3 is 15 amino acids. CDR1 is KGHSH and CDR2 is LQKENI in the germline V gene. The CDR3 reads CASSPLSSLTDTQYF. In nucleotides, the CDR3 is TGTGCCAGCTCACCACTGAGCAGCCTCACAGATACGCAGTATTTT.

This clone was observed a single time. This sequence joins TRBV3-1 (or the pseudogene TRBV3-2) and TRBJ2-4; possibly TRBD2 for D (6 bases). V was clipped by 4 bases and J by 1 base, with 14 bases between them. This CDR3 spans 16 amino acids. The V gene's germline CDR1 is LGHDT and CDR2 YNNKEL (reference sequence). CDR3: CASSLPGSGAKNIQYF. CDR3 nucleotide sequence: TGTGCCAGCAGCCTTCCCGGGAGTGGGGCCAAAAACATTCAGTACTTC.

This clone was observed once. The chain uses TRBV7-2 and TRBJ2-2, with TRBD2 matching 8 bases. Germline V gene data show CDR1 as SGHTA and CDR2 as FQGNSA. V trimming: 10 bases; J trimming: 1 base; junction bases outside the gene matches: 5. The CDR3 has 14 residues. The CDR3 region has the DNA TGTGCCACCAGACTAGCGATGAACACCGGGGAGCTGTTTTTT. The encoded protein is CATRLAMNTGELFF.

This sequence joins TRBV11-3 and TRBJ2-5; TRBD2 agrees at 10 bases. Trimming cost V 5 bases and J 0 bases; bases outside gene matches: 9. The CDR3 length is 17 residues. CDR1 is SGHNT and CDR2 is YENEEA in the germline V gene. The CDR3 protein is CASSGLAGDEYQETQYF. CDR3 in DNA: TGTGCCAGCAGCGGGCTAGCGGGAGATGAGTACCAAGAGACCCAGTACTTC.

The chain combines TRBV5-1 with TRBJ1-5, with D unclear. The V end lost 0 bases, the J end lost 6 bases, and 10 bases lay between the germline ends. This CDR3 spans 14 amino acids. CDR1 is SGHRS, CDR2 YFSETQ, per germline. CDR3 bases: TGCGCCAGCAGCTTGGGAGGGATCGGTCAGCCCCAGCATTTT. Translating gives CASSLGGIGQPQHF.

This sequence joins TRBV4-3 and TRBJ1-2; TRBD1 aligns across 7 bases. This CDR3 is 15 amino acids long. The V gene's germline CDR1 is LGHNA and CDR2 YSLEER. Losses at the gene ends were 2 bases for V and 5 bases for J; bases not matched to a gene: 8. The CDR3, as DNA: TGCGCCAGCAGCCAAACAGGGGCCACTGAGTATGGCTACACCTTC. Translation gives CASSQTGATEYGYTF.